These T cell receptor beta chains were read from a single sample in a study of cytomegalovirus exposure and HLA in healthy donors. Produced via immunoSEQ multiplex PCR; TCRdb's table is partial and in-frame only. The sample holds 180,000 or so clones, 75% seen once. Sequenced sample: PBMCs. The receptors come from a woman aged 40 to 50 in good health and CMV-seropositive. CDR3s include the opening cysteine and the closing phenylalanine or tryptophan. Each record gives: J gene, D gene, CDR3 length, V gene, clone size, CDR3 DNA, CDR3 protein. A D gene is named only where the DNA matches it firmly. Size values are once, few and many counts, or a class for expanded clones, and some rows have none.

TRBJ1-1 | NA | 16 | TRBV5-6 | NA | TGTGCCAGCAGCTTGGCCACGAACAGGGTGAACACTGAAGCTTTCTTT | CASSLATNRVNTEAFF
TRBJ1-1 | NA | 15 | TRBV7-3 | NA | TGTGCCAGCAGCTTAATGAGGGGGATGAACACTGAAGCTTTCTTT | CASSLMRGMNTEAFF
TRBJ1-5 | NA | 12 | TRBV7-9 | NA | TGTGCCAGCAGCCTAGGAGGACAGCCCCAGCATTTT | CASSLGGQPQHF
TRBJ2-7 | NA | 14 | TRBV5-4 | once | TGTGCCAGCAGCTCCCCCGGGGATCCCTACGAGCAGTACTTC | CASSSPGDPYEQYF
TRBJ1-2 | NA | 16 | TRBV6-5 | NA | TGTGCCAGCAGTTACTCGAGGCGGACAGCAATCTATGGCTACACCTTC | CASSYSRRTAIYGYTF
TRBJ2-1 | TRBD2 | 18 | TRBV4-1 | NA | TGCGCCAGCAGCCAGGCCGCAGGACTAGCGGGACAGAACAATGAGCAGTTCTTC | CASSQAAGLAGQNNEQFF
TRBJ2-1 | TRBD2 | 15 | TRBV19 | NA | TGTGCCAGTAGTATCGGACTAGCGGGGTACAATGAGCAGTTCTTC | CASSIGLAGYNEQFF
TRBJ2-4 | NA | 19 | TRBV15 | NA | TGTGCCACCAGCAAAGATCGGACTGCCGGAAACCTAGCCAAAAACATTCAGTACTTC | CATSKDRTAGNLAKNIQYF
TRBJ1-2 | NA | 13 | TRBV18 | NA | TGTGCCAGCTCACCCGGACAGAACTATGGCTACACCTTC | CASSPGQNYGYTF
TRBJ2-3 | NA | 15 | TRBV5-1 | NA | TGCGCCAGCAGCCCGAGCGGCCCTGGCGCAGATACGCAGTATTTT | CASSPSGPGADTQYF
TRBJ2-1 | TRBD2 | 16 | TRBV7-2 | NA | TGTGCCAGCAGCTTCGGGGCTAGCGGGAGGTGGAATGAGCAGTTCTTC | CASSFGASGRWNEQFF
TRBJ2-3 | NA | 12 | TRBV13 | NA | TGTGCCAGCAGCTCCCTACCAGATACGCAGTATTTT | CASSSLPDTQYF
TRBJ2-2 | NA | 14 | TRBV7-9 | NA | TGTGCCAGCAGCCCGGACAGAGTCACCGGGGAGCTGTTTTTT | CASSPDRVTGELFF
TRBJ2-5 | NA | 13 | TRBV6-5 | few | TGTGCCAGCAGCTCGTCGGTTGTAGAGACCCAGTACTTC | CASSSSVVETQYF
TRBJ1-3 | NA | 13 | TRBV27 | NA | TGTGCCAGCAGTTCCGGCTCTGGAAACACCATATATTTT | CASSSGSGNTIYF
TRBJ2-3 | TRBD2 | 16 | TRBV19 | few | TGTGCCAGTAGTATGAGCGGGAGGGCCGCGACAGATACGCAGTATTTT | CASSMSGRAATDTQYF
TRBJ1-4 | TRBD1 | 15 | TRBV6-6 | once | TGTGCCAGCAGTTACACACAGGGGACTAATGAAAAACTGTTTTTT | CASSYTQGTNEKLFF
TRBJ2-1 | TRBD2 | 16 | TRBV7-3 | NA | TGTGCCAGCAGCTCAAATAGCGGGAGCTCCTACAATGAGCAGTTCTTC | CASSSNSGSSYNEQFF
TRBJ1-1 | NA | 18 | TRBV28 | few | TGTGCCAGCAGTTTCCGATACCGGGGGAGGGGAACGAACACTGAAGCTTTCTTT | CASSFRYRGRGTNTEAFF
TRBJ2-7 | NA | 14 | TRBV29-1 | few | TGCAGCGTTGAACGGGACATAGTCTCCTACGAGCAGTACTTC | CSVERDIVSYEQYF
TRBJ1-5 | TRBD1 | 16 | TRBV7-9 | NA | TGTGCCAGCAGCCTCGGGACAGGGGGTGGCAATCAGCCCCAGCATTTT | CASSLGTGGGNQPQHF
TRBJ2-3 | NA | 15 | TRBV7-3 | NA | TGTGCCAGCAGCCCTGGGGGCGCGTACACAGATACGCAGTATTTT | CASSPGGAYTDTQYF
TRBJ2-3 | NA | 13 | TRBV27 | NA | TGTGCCAGCAGTTTAGTCCCCCCTAATACGCAGTATTTT | CASSLVPPNTQYF
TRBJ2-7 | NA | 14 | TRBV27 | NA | TGTGCCAGCCAGGACGGGGGTTTTTCGCGCGAGCAGTACTTC | CASQDGGFSREQYF
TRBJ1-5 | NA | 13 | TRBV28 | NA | TGTGCCAGCAGACCCCCGGGGGGTCAGCCCCAGCATTTT | CASRPPGGQPQHF
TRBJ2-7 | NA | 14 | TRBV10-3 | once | TGTGCCATCAGTGAGGGACTCGCTACCCCGGAGCAGTACTTC | CAISEGLATPEQYF
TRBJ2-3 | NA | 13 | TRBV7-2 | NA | TGTGCCAGCAGCTTAATAGAGGCAGATACGCAGTATTTT | CASSLIEADTQYF
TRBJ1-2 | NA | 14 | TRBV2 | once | TGTGCCAGCAGTGAGCAGTTTTCTAACTATGGCTACACCTTC | CASSEQFSNYGYTF
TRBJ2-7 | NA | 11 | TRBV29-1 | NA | TGCAGCGTTGCCCTCTCCTACGAGCAGTACTTC | CSVALSYEQYF
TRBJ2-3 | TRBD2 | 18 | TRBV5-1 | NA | TGCGCCAGCAGCTTGGGCTCTGTAGCGGGAGGGGTCACAGATACGCAGTATTTT | CASSLGSVAGGVTDTQYF
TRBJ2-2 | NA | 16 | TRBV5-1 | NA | TGCGCCAGCAGCGGGGCGGGGCCGAAGAACACCGGGGAGCTGTTTTTT | CASSGAGPKNTGELFF
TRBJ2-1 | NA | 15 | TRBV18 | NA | TGTGCCAGCTCACCTAGACAGGCTTCCTACAATGAGCAGTTCTTC | CASSPRQASYNEQFF
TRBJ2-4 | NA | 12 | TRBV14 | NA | TGTGCCAGCAGCCAAACAGGGAACATTCAGTACTTC | CASSQTGNIQYF
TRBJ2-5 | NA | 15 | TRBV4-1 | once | TGCGCCAGCAGCCTAGGGAGGGGGAGGGCGGAGACCCAGTACTTC | CASSLGRGRAETQYF
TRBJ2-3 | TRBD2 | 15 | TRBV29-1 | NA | TGCAGCCCAATGAGGGTAGCGGGAGGTCGGGCTACGCAGTATTTT | CSPMRVAGGRATQYF
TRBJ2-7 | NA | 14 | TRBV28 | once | TGTGCCAGCAGTCGGGGGTCGAGACGCTACGAGCAGTACTTC | CASSRGSRRYEQYF
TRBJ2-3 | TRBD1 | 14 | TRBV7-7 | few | TGTGCTAGCTCCCTGGACAGGAGCACAGATACGCAGTATTTT | CASSLDRSTDTQYF
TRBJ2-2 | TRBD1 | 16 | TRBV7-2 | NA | TGTGCCAGCAGCTTAGCTAAGACAGGGGGGGCCGGGGAGCTGTTTTTT | CASSLAKTGGAGELFF
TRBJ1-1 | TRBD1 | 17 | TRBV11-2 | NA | TGTGCCAGCAGCTTTCATGGGACAGGGGAGAAGAACACTGAAGCTTTCTTT | CASSFHGTGEKNTEAFF
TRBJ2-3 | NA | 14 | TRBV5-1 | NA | TGCGCCAGCAGCTTGGGACTAGTACTAGATACGCAGTATTTT | CASSLGLVLDTQYF
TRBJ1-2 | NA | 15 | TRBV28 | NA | TGTGCCAGCAGAATCGTTTGGGGCCAGGACTATGGCTACACCTTC | CASRIVWGQDYGYTF
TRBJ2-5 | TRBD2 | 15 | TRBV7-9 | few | TGTGCCAGCAGCTTGGGACTAGGAGTCCAAGAGACCCAGTACTTC | CASSLGLGVQETQYF
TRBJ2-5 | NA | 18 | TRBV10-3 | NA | TGTGCCATCAGTGAAAGTGGAACACAGAAGTTGTACCAAGAGACCCAGTACTTC | CAISESGTQKLYQETQYF
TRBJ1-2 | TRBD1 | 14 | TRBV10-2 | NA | TGCGCCAGCAGTGAATCGGGACAGGTCTATGGCTACACCTTC | CASSESGQVYGYTF
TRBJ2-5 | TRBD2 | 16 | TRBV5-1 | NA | TGCGCCAGCAGCTTGGAAGGTCTAGCGGGAGCTGAGACCCAGTACTTC | CASSLEGLAGAETQYF
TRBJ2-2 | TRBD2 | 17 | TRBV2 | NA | TGTGCCAGCAGTGCAATTGGGACTAGCGGGAGCCCCGGGGAGCTGTTTTTT | CASSAIGTSGSPGELFF
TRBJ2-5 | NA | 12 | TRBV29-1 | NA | TGCAGCGTCGGGACTCAGCAAGAGACCCAGTACTTC | CSVGTQQETQYF
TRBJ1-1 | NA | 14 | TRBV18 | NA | TGTGCCAGCTCACCGCTGAGCGGGACAAACGAAGCTTTCTTT | CASSPLSGTNEAFF
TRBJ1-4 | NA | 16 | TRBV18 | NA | TGTGCCAGCTCGAAGCGGGAGGCAGCGATTAATGAAAAACTGTTTTTT | CASSKREAAINEKLFF
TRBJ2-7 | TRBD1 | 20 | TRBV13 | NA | TGTGCCAGCAGCCTCGTGGCGGGGACAGGGAGAACCATCCCTTTGTACGAGCAGTACTTC | CASSLVAGTGRTIPLYEQYF
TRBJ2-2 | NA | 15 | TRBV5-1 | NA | TGCGCCAGCAGCTTGGAGGGCAGGGGCACCGGGGAGCTGTTTTTT | CASSLEGRGTGELFF
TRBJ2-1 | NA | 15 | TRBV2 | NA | TGTGCCAGCAGTGAGGAGGGAGCACCCTACAATGAGCAGTTCTTC | CASSEEGAPYNEQFF
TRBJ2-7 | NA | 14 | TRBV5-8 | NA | TGTGCCAGCAGCTTGGCAGGATACTCCTACGAGCAGTACTTC | CASSLAGYSYEQYF
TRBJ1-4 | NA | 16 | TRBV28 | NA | TGTGCCAGCAGACTGGGACATGGCACAACTAATGAAAAACTGTTTTTT | CASRLGHGTTNEKLFF
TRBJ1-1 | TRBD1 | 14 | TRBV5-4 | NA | TGTGCCAGCAGCTATAACAGGGGGCACTCTGAAGCTTTCTTT | CASSYNRGHSEAFF
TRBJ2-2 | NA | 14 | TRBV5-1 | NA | TGCGCCAGCAGCTCGGGACTTTACACCGGGGAGCTGTTTTTT | CASSSGLYTGELFF
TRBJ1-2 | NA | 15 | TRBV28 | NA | TGTGCCAGCAGTTTTCTGACAGGTCCGAATTATGGCTACACCTTC | CASSFLTGPNYGYTF
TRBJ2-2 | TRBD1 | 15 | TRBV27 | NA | TGTGCCAGCAGTTGGGGACAGGGAAACACCGGGGAGCTGTTTTTT | CASSWGQGNTGELFF
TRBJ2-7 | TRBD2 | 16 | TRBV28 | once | TGTGCCAGCAGTTTGTTTGAGCGGGAGGGAAAGTACGAGCAGTACTTC | CASSLFEREGKYEQYF